This T cell receptor beta chain appears in the sequencing data of a study of ipilimumab plus nivolumab after autologous stem cell transplantation. As for the study in general: A median of about 8 nivolumab and five or six ipilimumab doses were given.

Trimming removed 3 bases from V and 4 bases from J; junction bases left unmatched: 4. CDR3 length: 15 residues. Germline V lookup: CDR1 LNHNV, CDR2 YYDKDF (reference sequence). The table came from immunoSEQ multiplex PCR; TCRdb's copy has only in-frame clones and leaves some out. The data contain fewer than 30,000 clones, about 86% of them singletons. The chain combines TRBV15 with TRBJ1-1; 11 nucleotides agree with TRBD1. This sequence was found in a male donor with diffuse large B-cell lymphoma. Sequences were derived from PBMCs, sampled in a trial of ipilimumab plus nivolumab as post-transplant consolidation. This CDR3 reads CATSSPGTGGTEAFF. The CDR3 DNA reads TGTGCCACCAGCAGCCCCGGGACAGGGGGCACTGAAGCTTTCTTT.